The rows below give T cell receptor beta chains drawn from one sample of a study of blood T cell repertoires in COVID-19. Assay used: immunoSEQ multiplex PCR; TCRdb lists only in-frame clones, some missing. This table holds approximately 390,000 clones, over 75% found once. Sample: peripheral blood. The origin of the receptors is a woman aged 55-70 years with COVID-19, enrolled during active disease. Both conserved end residues are part of each CDR3. Fields, in order: J gene, clone size, D gene, V gene, CDR3 DNA, CDR3 protein. D genes are given only for firm matches. The size entry is marked missing in some rows and otherwise reads once, few, many or a size class.

J gene: TRBJ2-7
clone size: .
D gene: TRBD1
V gene: TRBV30
CDR3 DNA: TGTGCCTGGAACCGGGACAGGGTCCGCGGGCAGTACTTC
CDR3 protein: CAWNRDRVRGQYF

J gene: TRBJ2-2
clone size: .
D gene: .
V gene: TRBV11-2
CDR3 DNA: TGTGCCAGCAGCAAACAGCACACCGGGGAGCTGTTTTTT
CDR3 protein: CASSKQHTGELFF

J gene: TRBJ1-3
clone size: .
D gene: .
V gene: TRBV9
CDR3 DNA: TGTGCCAGCAGCGTAGATGCGTTCTCTGGAAACACCATATATTTT
CDR3 protein: CASSVDAFSGNTIYF

J gene: TRBJ2-2
clone size: .
D gene: .
V gene: TRBV7-9
CDR3 DNA: TGTGCCACTACGACGAACACCGGGGAGCTGTTTTTT
CDR3 protein: CATTTNTGELFF

J gene: TRBJ1-2
clone size: .
D gene: .
V gene: TRBV15
CDR3 DNA: TGTGCCACCAGCAGAGACCCCGTGGGGGGCTATGGCTACACCTTC
CDR3 protein: CATSRDPVGGYGYTF

J gene: TRBJ1-1
clone size: .
D gene: .
V gene: TRBV18
CDR3 DNA: TGTGCCAGCTCACGCTCAGCAGGGGTTTCGGCTGAAGCTTTCTTT
CDR3 protein: CASSRSAGVSAEAFF

J gene: TRBJ1-1
clone size: .
D gene: TRBD1
V gene: TRBV5-1
CDR3 DNA: TGCGCCAGCAGCGGGGGACAGGGATGGATGAACACTGAAGCTTTCTTT
CDR3 protein: CASSGGQGWMNTEAFF

J gene: TRBJ2-3
clone size: medium-sized
D gene: .
V gene: TRBV4-1
CDR3 DNA: TGCGCCAGCAGCCAAGAGGTAGCAACCACAGATACGCAGTATTTT
CDR3 protein: CASSQEVATTDTQYF

J gene: TRBJ1-1
clone size: .
D gene: .
V gene: TRBV6-5
CDR3 DNA: TGTGCCAGCGGGGGGGCTGTGGCTGAAGCTTTCTTT
CDR3 protein: CASGGAVAEAFF

J gene: TRBJ2-3
clone size: .
D gene: TRBD2
V gene: TRBV5-1
CDR3 DNA: TGCGCCAGCAGCTCGTTGGCTAGCGGGGGCACAGATACGCAGTATTTT
CDR3 protein: CASSSLASGGTDTQYF

J gene: TRBJ1-4
clone size: .
D gene: TRBD1
V gene: TRBV5-1
CDR3 DNA: TGCGCCAGCAGCTTGGAGGGGGCGAATGAAAAACTGTTTTTT
CDR3 protein: CASSLEGANEKLFF

J gene: TRBJ2-7
clone size: .
D gene: .
V gene: TRBV10-3
CDR3 DNA: TGTGCCATCAGTTTCGGGACTGCCTCCTACGAGCAGTACTTC
CDR3 protein: CAISFGTASYEQYF

J gene: TRBJ1-5
clone size: once
D gene: .
V gene: TRBV5-1
CDR3 DNA: TGCGCCAGCAGCTCGGACGGGATCAATCAGCCCCAGCATTTT
CDR3 protein: CASSSDGINQPQHF

J gene: TRBJ2-5
clone size: .
D gene: TRBD1
V gene: TRBV5-5
CDR3 DNA: TGTGCCAGCAGCTTTGGACAGGGGGCCCTCCAAGAGACCCAGTACTTC
CDR3 protein: CASSFGQGALQETQYF

J gene: TRBJ2-5
clone size: .
D gene: TRBD2
V gene: TRBV9
CDR3 DNA: TGTGCCAGCAGCGTAACTAGCGAAGAGACCCAGTACTTC
CDR3 protein: CASSVTSEETQYF

J gene: TRBJ2-1
clone size: .
D gene: .
V gene: TRBV10-3
CDR3 DNA: TGTGCCATCAGTGAGGCAGGCAACAATGAGCAGTTCTTC
CDR3 protein: CAISEAGNNEQFF

J gene: TRBJ1-5
clone size: once
D gene: TRBD1
V gene: TRBV5-1
CDR3 DNA: TGCGCCAGCAGCTCTTCGACAGGGATAGGTCAGCCCCAGCATTTT
CDR3 protein: CASSSSTGIGQPQHF